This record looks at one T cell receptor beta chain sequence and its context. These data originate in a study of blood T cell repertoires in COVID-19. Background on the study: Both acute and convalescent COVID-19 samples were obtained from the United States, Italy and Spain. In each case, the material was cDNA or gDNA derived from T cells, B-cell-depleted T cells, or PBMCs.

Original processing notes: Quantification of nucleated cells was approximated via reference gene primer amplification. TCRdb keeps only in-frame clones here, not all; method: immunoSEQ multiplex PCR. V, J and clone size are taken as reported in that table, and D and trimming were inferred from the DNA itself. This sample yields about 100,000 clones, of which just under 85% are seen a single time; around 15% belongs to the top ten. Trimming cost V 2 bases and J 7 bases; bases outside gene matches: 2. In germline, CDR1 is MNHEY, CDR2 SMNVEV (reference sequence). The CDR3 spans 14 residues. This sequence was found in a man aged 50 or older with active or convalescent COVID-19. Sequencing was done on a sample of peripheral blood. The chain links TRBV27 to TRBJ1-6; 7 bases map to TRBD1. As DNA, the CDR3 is TGTGCCAGCAGTTTACAGGGACAGAATTCACCCCTCCACTTT. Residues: CASSLQGQNSPLHF.